This passage covers 30 T cell receptor beta chains from one sample sequenced in a study of blood T cell repertoires in COVID-19. Only in-frame clones appear in the TCRdb table, and some are missing; sequencing was by immunoSEQ multiplex PCR. The sample contains more than 200,000 clones, around nine tenths of which appear only once. Specimen: peripheral blood. The receptor set was obtained from a woman aged 55-69 years with acute or convalescent COVID-19.

V usage is TRBV30 and J usage is TRBJ1-1, with TRBD1 as a possible D gene (5 bases). V gave up 2 bases and J gave up 0 bases, with 13 bases separating them. The CDR3 length is 15 residues. Germline lookup yields CDR1 GTSNPN and CDR2 SVGIG (reference sequence). The CDR3: CAWSKRGLLNTEAFF. The DNA of the CDR3 is TGTGCCTGGAGTAAAAGGGGACTGTTGAACACTGAAGCTTTCTTT.

The gene calls are TRBV6-5 and TRBJ1-5; 7 bases fit TRBD1. V gave up 8 bases and J gave up 6 bases; unmatched junction bases: 13. Germline CDR1 is MNHEY and CDR2 is SVGAGI. This CDR3 spans 15 amino acids. CDR3 sequence (DNA): TGTGCCAGCGCAGTGGAAGGGGGCTTAGGTCAGCCCCAGCATTTT. This translates into CASAVEGGLGQPQHF.

This clone showed up just a few times. The chain combines TRBV5-1 with TRBJ1-3, with a weak D call TRBD1 (6 bases). This CDR3 region has 19 residues. CDR1 is SGHRS and CDR2 is YFSETQ in the germline V gene. The V gene lost 4 bases and the J gene lost 0 bases, with 23 bases spanning the gap. CDR3 nucleotide sequence: TGCGCCAGCAGCGGGATGGTGCTCGGGACATCGAGCTCTGGAAACACCATATATTTT. Protein sequence: CASSGMVLGTSSSGNTIYF.

J is TRBJ1-2 and V is TRBV4-1; TRBD1 matches at 9 bases. The CDR3 spans 15 residues. The germline V gene encodes CDR1 MGHRA and CDR2 YSYEKL. V trimming: 0 bases; J trimming: 8 bases; junction bases outside the gene matches: 7. CDR3 bases: TGCGCCAGCAGCCAAGAAAACAGGGGGCTGGAAGGCTACACCTTC. Its protein product is CASSQENRGLEGYTF.

The chain recombines TRBV10-3 with TRBJ1-5, with 7 bases identical to TRBD1. The CDR3 extends over 13 amino acids. CDR1 and CDR2 (germline): ENHRY, SYGVKD. V shed 6 bases, J shed 3 bases, and the junction held 2 bases outside the gene matches. Here the CDR3 reads CAIRKGANQPQHF. For the CDR3, the DNA is TGTGCCATCAGAAAGGGGGCCAATCAGCCCCAGCATTTT.

This chain uses TRBV7-7 with TRBJ2-7; TRBD2 agrees at 13 bases. CDR1 is SSHAT and CDR2 is FNYEAQ in the germline V gene (reference sequence). The CDR3 totals 16 residues. The J segment lost 4 bases and the V segment lost 6 bases, leaving 9 bases of the junction unmatched. CDR3: CASSPGLAGENYEQYF. Written as DNA, the CDR3 is TGTGCCAGCAGTCCCGGACTAGCGGGAGAGAATTACGAGCAGTACTTC.

The chain links TRBV11-2 to TRBJ1-4; D not resolved. CDR3 length equals 14 residues. Trimming left V 3 bases short and J 13 bases short, with 18 bases between. Germline V lookup: CDR1 SGHAT, CDR2 FQNNGV. The CDR3 DNA sequence: TGTGCCAGCAGCTTTCAGGAGGATATTCAAGGACTGTTTTTT. It encodes CASSFQEDIQGLFF.

This rearrangement joins TRBV5-1 to TRBJ1-4; D is perhaps TRBD1 (5 bases). This CDR3 is 16 amino acids long. Trimming left V 0 bases short and J 7 bases short, with 16 bases between. The germline V gene encodes CDR1 SGHRS and CDR2 YFSETQ. The CDR3 spells CASSLDPGIKSEKLFF. DNA for the CDR3: TGCGCCAGCAGCTTGGACCCAGGGATTAAGAGTGAAAAACTGTTTTTT.

Points on this clone: Other DNA sequences of this sample code for an identical CDR3. The V and J genes are TRBV5-1 and TRBJ1-2, with D unresolved. The CDR3 consists of 12 residues. V lost 0 bases and J 4 bases, leaving 4 bases between the germline ends. CDR1 is SGHRS and CDR2 is YFSETQ in the germline V gene. CDR3: CASSLDSYGYTF. The CDR3 nucleotides read TGCGCCAGCAGCTTGGACAGCTATGGCTACACCTTC.

This clone was recorded only once. V and J are TRBV2 and TRBJ2-7; no firm D call. The ends were cut back, 1 base at V and 3 bases at J, with 10 bases in the middle. Germline V gives CDR1 SNHLY, CDR2 FYNNEI. The CDR3 loop spans 14 amino acids. The CDR3 DNA follows: TGTGCCAGCAGTGAAGGAGAATACGGCTACGAGCAGTACTTC. It translates to CASSEGEYGYEQYF.

This chain links TRBV6-4 with TRBJ1-6; TRBD1 might be the D (6 bases). The V and J ends lost 9 bases and 3 bases respectively, with 15 bases between them. CDR1 is MRHNA, CDR2 SNTAGT, per germline. This CDR3 spans 15 amino acids. The CDR3 protein is CARDRGQNYNSPLHF. CDR3 DNA sequence: TGTGCCAGGGATCGGGGACAAAACTATAATTCACCCCTCCACTTT.

V usage is TRBV7-8 and J usage is TRBJ1-5; 8 bases are a match to TRBD1. This CDR3 has 16 residues. V lost 5 bases, J lost 9 bases, and 15 bases stayed unmatched. Germline V gene sequence: CDR1 SGHVS, CDR2 FQNEAQ. CDR3 loop: CASSPRQGPLSLPQHF. For the CDR3, the DNA is TGTGCCAGCAGCCCTAGACAGGGGCCGTTAAGTCTGCCCCAGCATTTT. The full variable domain, in which reference TRBV7-8 and TRBJ1-5 provide the parts outside the CDR3, is GAGVSQSPRYKVAKRGQDVALRCDPISGHVSLFWYQQALGQGPEFLTYFQNEAQLDKSGLPSDRFFAERPEGSVSTLKIQRTQQEDSAVYLCASSPRQGPLSLPQHFGDGTRLSIL.

Regarding this clone: In the same sample, other DNA sequences code for this CDR3. The chain links TRBV7-2 to TRBJ2-7; 8 nucleotides line up with TRBD1. V shed 3 bases and J 3 bases; nucleotides not matched to a gene: 4. This CDR3 contains 14 residues. Germline assignment: CDR1 SGHTA and CDR2 FQGNSA. The CDR3 region is CASSLGTGFYEQYF. DNA of the CDR3: TGTGCCAGCAGCTTGGGGACAGGTTTCTACGAGCAGTACTTC.

V usage is TRBV6-6 and J usage is TRBJ1-1; a weak D match, TRBD1 (5 bases). V was shortened by 5 bases and J by 2 bases, with 15 bases between the two germline ends. Looked up from germline, CDR1 is MNHNY and CDR2 is SVGAGI (reference sequence). This CDR3 comprises 15 residues. CDR3 nucleotide sequence: TGTGCCAGCAGTACCCACAGGCTGGAAAACACTGAAGCTTTCTTT. Protein: CASSTHRLENTEAFF.

The chain employs TRBV28 and TRBJ1-1; D is uncertain. The CDR3 has 15 amino acids. Trimming removed 6 bases at V and 1 base at J, with 15 bases between. Germline CDR1 is MDHEN and CDR2 is SYDVKM. The CDR3 here is CASSQGGEGNTEAFF. DNA for the CDR3: TGTGCCAGCAGCCAAGGCGGGGAAGGGAACACTGAAGCTTTCTTT. The whole variable domain, remainder taken from reference TRBV28 and TRBJ1-1, is DVKVTQSSRYLVKRTGEKVFLECVQDMDHENMFWYRQDPGLGLRLIYFSYDVKMKEKGDIPEGYSVSREKKERFSLILESASTNQTSMYLCASSQGGEGNTEAFFGQGTRLTVV.

This chain links TRBV6-5 with TRBJ1-2, with D hard to call. V lost 4 bases to trimming and J lost 6 bases, with 12 bases between them. This CDR3 contains 13 residues. Germline CDR1 is MNHEY and CDR2 is SVGAGI. CDR3 sequence (DNA): TGTGCCAGCAGTTTTGTCAGGCATCATGGCTACACCTTC. Translation gives CASSFVRHHGYTF.

The V gene is TRBV30, the J gene TRBJ2-6; D is perhaps TRBD1 (6 bases). Per the germline V gene, CDR1 is GTSNPN and CDR2 is SVGIG (reference sequence). V was clipped by 0 bases and J by 0 bases, with 9 bases between them. This CDR3 has 16 residues. Here the CDR3 reads CAWSVTGNSGANVLTF. CDR3 sequence (DNA): TGTGCCTGGAGTGTTACAGGGAACTCTGGGGCCAACGTCCTGACTTTC.

The chain joins TRBV30 to TRBJ1-1; possibly TRBD1 for D (5 bases). From germline, CDR1 is GTSNPN and CDR2 SVGIG (reference sequence). With 5 bases removed from V and 7 bases from J, the gap between germline ends came to 14 bases. The CDR3 sequence is 12 residues long. The CDR3 DNA reads TGTGCCTGGTCCCTGAGGGGAGGTGAAGCTTTCTTT. Translated, it gives CAWSLRGGEAFF.

A single count supports this clone. The chain has TRBV24-1 and TRBJ2-3; D ambiguous. Germline CDR1 KGHDR, CDR2 SFDVKD. V lost 4 bases to trimming and J lost 2 bases, with 9 bases between them. This CDR3 has 14 amino acids. CDR3 nucleotide sequence: TGTGCCACCAGTGAACGAGACTCCACAGATACGCAGTATTTT. Amino acids: CATSERDSTDTQYF.

V is TRBV27 and J is TRBJ2-7; a weak D match, TRBD2 (5 bases). The V gene lost 5 bases and the J gene lost 6 bases, with 14 bases spanning the gap. The CDR3 has 13 amino acids. In germline, CDR1 is MNHEY, CDR2 SMNVEV (reference sequence). The CDR3 loop reads CASSRLRSGEQYF. The CDR3 nucleotides read TGTGCCAGCAGTAGACTACGTTCGGGCGAGCAGTACTTC.

The V call is TRBV4-3, the J call TRBJ1-1; 8 nucleotides line up with TRBD1. Germline trimming cut 1 base from V and 4 bases from J; bases unmatched to any gene: 8. The CDR3 runs to 16 residues. Germline V gene sequence: CDR1 LGHNA, CDR2 YSLEER. This CDR3 reads CASSQGRFTGGTEAFF. The CDR3 DNA reads TGCGCCAGCAGCCAAGGAAGATTCACAGGGGGCACTGAAGCTTTCTTT.

This clone was recorded once. The chain is built from TRBV3-1 (or the pseudogene TRBV3-2) and TRBJ1-1; D unresolved. This CDR3 is 12 amino acids long. CDR1 LGHDT and CDR2 YNNKEL come from the germline V gene (reference sequence). V lost 2 bases and J lost 5, with 6 bases in between. This CDR3 is CASSQRGTEAFF. For the CDR3, the DNA is TGTGCCAGCAGCCAACGGGGAACTGAAGCTTTCTTT.

The gene calls are TRBV12-3 or TRBV12-4 and TRBJ1-5; tentatively, D is TRBD1 (6 bases). V was shortened by 3 bases and J by 9 bases, with 12 bases between the two germline ends. The CDR3 has 13 residues. The CDR3 nucleotides read TGTGCCAGCAGTTTGACAGGTTCAGGGCCCCAGCATTTT. Its translation is CASSLTGSGPQHF.

Here the CDR3 reads CASRRVDYGYTF. Written as DNA, the CDR3 is TGTGCCAGCAGGAGGGTCGACTATGGCTACACCTTC. The V and J genes are TRBV6-5 and TRBJ1-2; D is uncertain. Per germline, CDR1 MNHEY and CDR2 SVGAGI. The V end was cut by 6 bases, the J end by 3 bases, with 8 bases between. The CDR3 loop spans 12 amino acids.

V and J are TRBV4-2 and TRBJ2-7; 8 positions match TRBD2. Per the germline V gene, CDR1 is LGHNA and CDR2 is YNFKEQ. CDR3 length: 15 residues. V lost 2 bases to trimming and J lost 4 bases; unmatched junction nucleotides: 7. The CDR3 nucleotides read TGTGCCAGCAGCCAACGTAGCGGGGTGCCGTACGAGCAGTACTTC. It encodes CASSQRSGVPYEQYF.

The chain uses TRBV6-6 and TRBJ1-1, with D uncertain. This CDR3 is built from 14 residues. Germline V gives CDR1 MNHNY, CDR2 SVGAGI (reference sequence). V was pared by 2 bases and J by 1 base, with 8 bases between. Here the CDR3 reads CASSYMQENTEAFF. CDR3 in DNA: TGTGCCAGCAGTTACATGCAGGAGAACACTGAAGCTTTCTTT.

V gene TRBV5-4 combines with J gene TRBJ2-3, with D tentatively TRBD2 (5 bases). The germline V gene has CDR1 SGHNT and CDR2 YYREEE (reference sequence). The ends were cut back, 1 base at V and 6 bases at J, with 6 bases in the middle. The CDR3 is made up of 12 amino acids. CDR3 nucleotides: TGTGCCAGCAGCTTGATAGCGGATACGCAGTATTTT. Translated, it gives CASSLIADTQYF.

The CDR3 DNA is TGTGCCAGTAGTACCCAGACAGGGAACTATGGCTACACCTTC. It specifies CASSTQTGNYGYTF. The chain is built from TRBV19 and TRBJ1-2; 7 nucleotides align to TRBD1. Germline CDR1 reads LNHDA; CDR2 reads SQIVND (reference sequence). This CDR3 is 14 amino acids long. Trimming took 4 bases from V and 2 from J; bases not matched to a gene: 4.

V usage is TRBV5-1 and J usage is TRBJ1-2; 7 bases match TRBD1. The trim removed 0 bases at V and 8 bases at J, leaving 10 bases unmatched. This CDR3 contains 15 residues. Germline V gene data show CDR1 as SGHRS and CDR2 as YFSETQ. The CDR3, as DNA: TGCGCCAGCAGCTTGGGCCGACAGGGTCTGCGGGGCTACACCTTC. As protein: CASSLGRQGLRGYTF. Using reference TRBV5-1 and TRBJ1-2 for the parts outside the CDR3, the full variable domain is KAGVTQTPRYLIKTRGQQVTLSCSPISGHRSVSWYQQTPGQGLQFLFEYFSETQRNKGNFPGRFSGRQFSNSRSEMNVSTLELGDSALYLCASSLGRQGLRGYTFGSGTRLTVV.

This chain links TRBV4-2 with TRBJ2-5; 10 nucleotides line up with TRBD2. V lost 0 bases to trimming and J lost 3 bases; unmatched junction nucleotides: 7. Germline CDR1 and CDR2: LGHNA and YNFKEQ. The CDR3 is made up of 17 amino acids. This CDR3 reads CASSQDGSGRVEETQYF. DNA of the CDR3: TGTGCCAGCAGCCAAGATGGGAGCGGGAGGGTAGAAGAGACCCAGTACTTC.